This TCR beta chain comes out of a study of blood T cell repertoires in COVID-19. In the study overall: The United States, Italy and Spain provided the acute and convalescent COVID-19 samples.

Libraries were prepared by immunoSEQ multiplex PCR; TCRdb keeps only in-frame clonotypes and omits some of them. Of about 170,000 clones listed, approximately 84% are singletons. Enrolled during active infection, Seattle patients were then followed longitudinally. The CDR3 has 17 amino acids. Trimming at V came to 5 bases and at J to 5 bases, leaving 7 bases not matched to a gene. From germline, CDR1 is SGHAT and CDR2 FQNNGV. The sequencing input was peripheral blood. This TCR derives from a woman aged 80 or over with COVID-19, enrolled during active disease. The chain is built from TRBV11-2 and TRBJ2-3; 16 nucleotides align to TRBD2. The CDR3 DNA follows: TGTGCCAGCAGCCGGGGACTAGCGGGGGGGCTTGGAGATACGCAGTATTTT. This encodes CASSRGLAGGLGDTQYF.